This T cell receptor beta chain was identified in a study of blood T cell repertoires in COVID-19. The repertoire was sequenced with immunoSEQ multiplex PCR; TCRdb's copy has only in-frame clones and lacks some. The table lists approximately 280,000 clones, 89% of them singletons. The receptor's source is a man aged 50 to 59 with acute or convalescent COVID-19. The sample taken for sequencing was peripheral blood.

The CDR3 spells CASSLDRGPQYF. The DNA of the CDR3 is TGTGCCAGCAGCTTAGATAGGGGGCCCCAGTACTTC. The gene calls are TRBV11-2 and TRBJ2-5; TRBD1 matches 7 bases. After removal of 0 bases from V and 9 bases from J, the junction contained 1 base not matched to a gene. There are 12 residues in the CDR3. CDR1 SGHAT and CDR2 FQNNGV come from the germline V gene.